This T cell receptor (beta chain) was retrieved from a study of T cell repertoires in cytomegalovirus infection. CDR3 length: 11 amino acids. V lost 10 bases, J lost 5 bases, and 11 bases lay in between. Germline V gives CDR1 MDHEN, CDR2 SYDVKM. From the reads, TCRdb called clonotypes with MiXCR, one entry per CDR3 protein. The table has roughly 340,000 distinct CDR3 sequences, 29% seen once. This clonotype was observed many times. The target antigen is unknown. Sequencing used cultured PBMCs, obtained from culture after CMV antigen stimulation. The receptor was isolated from a human donor in good health (CMV status not recorded). Some clones in this sample may be carry-over from other donors' samples. J is TRBJ1-1 and V is TRBV28; the D gene is possibly TRBD1 (6 bases). CDR3 sequence: CAIARGTEAFF. CDR3 nucleotide sequence: TGTGCCATCGCGAGGGGGACTGAAGCTTTCTTT.